These 16 T cell receptor beta chains share one sample of origin, sequenced in a study of STAT5B mutations in CD4+ large granular lymphocyte leukemia. Measured with immunoSEQ multiplex PCR; TCRdb has only the in-frame clones, and not every one. This repertoire shows about 30,000 clones, around two thirds found once; its top ten account for 0.4% to 0.5%. The material sequenced was CD4+ T cells from blood buffy coats. These receptors were collected from a human donor in good health.

In its sample, this clone was seen once. The gene calls are TRBV19 and TRBJ2-3, with 8 bases aligning to TRBD2. The V gene's germline CDR1 is LNHDA and CDR2 SQIVND (reference sequence). CDR3 length equals 17 residues. The V segment lost 6 bases and the J segment 0 bases; nucleotides outside the gene matches: 11. In nucleotides, the CDR3 is TGTGCCAGTAGCCGTACCGTCCGGGGGGGGAGCACAGATACGCAGTATTTT. Amino acids: CASSRTVRGGSTDTQYF.

The chain couples TRBV6-1 to TRBJ2-7; D perhaps matches TRBD1 (5 bases). This CDR3 comprises 13 residues. V was cut by 2 bases and J by 3 bases, with 8 bases left in between. CDR1 and CDR2 from the germline V gene are MNHNS and SASEGT. The CDR3 loop reads CASSEQGYYEQYF. CDR3 bases: TGTGCCAGCAGTGAACAGGGCTACTACGAGCAGTACTTC.

V usage is TRBV4-1 and J usage is TRBJ2-7, with 10 positions matching TRBD1. CDR1 and CDR2 (germline): MGHRA, YSYEKL. The CDR3 consists of 16 residues. The ends lost 2 bases at V and 6 bases at J; junction bases unmatched: 10. The chain's CDR3 is CASSQILRDRGGEQYF. CDR3 nucleotides: TGCGCCAGCAGCCAAATTCTACGGGACAGGGGTGGCGAGCAGTACTTC.

This clone appeared a few times. V gene TRBV6-4 combines with J gene TRBJ1-1, with D possibly matching TRBD1 (6 bases). The ends were cut back, 4 bases at V and 2 bases at J, with 14 bases in the middle. Looked up from germline, CDR1 is MRHNA and CDR2 is SNTAGT. The CDR3 covers 15 residues. CDR3 amino acids: CASSVWGARNTEAFF. CDR3 sequence (DNA): TGTGCCAGCAGTGTTTGGGGGGCGCGTAACACTGAAGCTTTCTTT.

V gene TRBV7-3 combines with J gene TRBJ1-1; 7 nucleotides match TRBD1. The ends lost 2 bases at V and 6 bases at J; junction bases unmatched: 6. The CDR3 spans 14 residues. Germline loops: CDR1 SGHTA, CDR2 FQGTGA. In nucleotides, the CDR3 is TGTGCCAGCAGCTTAGACAGGGACGGCTCTGAAGCTTTCTTT. This gives the protein CASSLDRDGSEAFF.

This chain connects TRBV9 to TRBJ1-2; D is ambiguous. Per the germline V gene, CDR1 is SGDLS and CDR2 is YYNGEE. V was pared by 2 bases and J by 5 bases, with 10 bases between. The CDR3 extends over 13 amino acids. The chain's CDR3 is CASSVNAGYGYTF. In DNA, the CDR3 is TGTGCCAGCAGCGTGAATGCTGGGTATGGCTACACCTTC.

This clone turned up a few times. This chain links TRBV10-3 with TRBJ1-1, with 7 positions matching TRBD1. This CDR3 has 16 amino acids. After removal of 4 bases from V and 0 bases from J, the junction contained 8 bases not matched to a gene. Germline CDR1 and CDR2: ENHRY and SYGVKD. The CDR3: CAISARDSLMNTEAFF. CDR3 DNA: TGTGCCATCAGTGCCCGGGACAGCCTAATGAACACTGAAGCTTTCTTT.

This clone was counted a few times. The CDR3 nucleotides are TGTGCCAGCGGGCCGAACTCTGGAAACACCATATATTTT. Translating gives CASGPNSGNTIYF. V is TRBV6-1 and J is TRBJ1-3; D unresolved. Germline V CDR1 and CDR2: MNHNS, SASEGT. Trimming took off 8 bases at V and 0 bases at J, with 8 bases between the two ends. This CDR3 is 13 amino acids long.

The rearrangement links TRBV28 to TRBJ1-2; 7 bases match TRBD1. This CDR3 region has 13 residues. After removal of 5 bases from V and 2 bases from J, the junction contained 2 bases not matched to a gene. The V gene's germline CDR1 is MDHEN and CDR2 SYDVKM. The CDR3 nucleotides are TGTGCCAGCAGTCCGACAGGGAACTATGGCTACACCTTC. Protein product: CASSPTGNYGYTF.

The chain recombines TRBV2 with TRBJ2-3, with 9 positions matching TRBD2. V gave up 2 bases and J gave up 2 bases; unmatched junction bases: 5. The length of the CDR3 is 16 residues. Germline assignment: CDR1 SNHLY and CDR2 FYNNEI. As DNA, the CDR3 is TGTGCCAGCAGTGAATCCCTAGCGGGGCTCACAGATACGCAGTATTTT. It translates to CASSESLAGLTDTQYF.

The V gene is TRBV28, the J gene TRBJ1-2; D possibly corresponds to TRBD1 (5 bases). CDR3 length equals 13 residues. Looked up from germline, CDR1 is MDHEN and CDR2 is SYDVKM. V gave up 7 bases and J gave up 4 bases, with 13 bases separating them. Here the CDR3 DNA reads TGTGCCAGCAAAGGTGGGGGGATCTATGGCTACACCTTC. Protein: CASKGGGIYGYTF.

The table lists this clone with a count of one. CDR3 amino acids: CASSLSFGAGNEQFF. The CDR3 DNA is TGTGCCAGCAGCTTAAGCTTCGGAGCAGGGAATGAGCAGTTCTTC. This chain joins TRBV7-2 and TRBJ2-1, with a tentative D call TRBD1 (5 bases). V shed 2 bases and J shed 7 bases, with 15 bases lying between them. CDR1 SGHTA and CDR2 FQGNSA come from the germline V gene. The CDR3 is 15 residues long. The variable domain in full, with the rest retrieved from reference TRBV7-2 and TRBJ2-1, is GAGVSQSPSNKVTEKGKDVELRCDPISGHTALYWYRQSLGQGLEFLIYFQGNSAPDKSGLPSDRFSAERTGGSVSTLTIQRTQQEDSAVYLCASSLSFGAGNEQFFGPGTRLTVL.

The rearrangement joins TRBV7-9 to TRBJ2-7; D call uncertain. The CDR3 runs to 11 residues. V lost 3 bases and J 9 bases, leaving 9 bases between the germline ends. CDR1 is SEHNR, CDR2 FQNEAQ, per germline (reference sequence). The CDR3 DNA reads TGTGCCAGCAGCTTGACCCTCCGGCAGTACTTC. It yields the protein CASSLTLRQYF.

This chain joins TRBV7-8 and TRBJ1-4, with D unresolved. CDR3 length equals 12 residues. Germline loops: CDR1 SGHVS, CDR2 FQNEAQ. Deletions cut 0 bases from V and 4 bases from J, with 0 bases between. As DNA, the CDR3 is TGTGCCAGCAGCTTAGCTAATGAAAAACTGTTTTTT. This gives the protein CASSLANEKLFF.

This chain uses TRBV14 with TRBJ1-1; D perhaps matches TRBD1 (5 bases). Trimming pared 1 base from V and 0 bases from J, leaving 21 bases between. The CDR3 has 19 residues. Looked up from germline, CDR1 is SGHDN and CDR2 is FVKESK. The CDR3 nucleotides are TGTGCCAGCAGCCAAGTTCGCGGGGGGGGAGTACTCATGAACACTGAAGCTTTCTTT. It encodes CASSQVRGGGVLMNTEAFF.

This clone has a single count. The chain has TRBV6-1 and TRBJ1-2, with a tentative D call TRBD1 (5 bases). Trimming took 5 bases from V and 11 from J, leaving 18 bases between them. Germline values: CDR1 MNHNS, CDR2 SASEGT. The CDR3 extends over 13 amino acids. In nucleotides, the CDR3 is TGTGCCAGCAGTCATATCATATCGGGGGAATACACCTTC. The encoded protein is CASSHIISGEYTF.